The clone carrying this T cell receptor (beta chain) was observed a handful of times. Antigen specificity is unknown. The entry originates in a study of cytomegalovirus exposure and HLA in healthy donors. Whole-study findings and limits: Productive status was seen about 90% or about 30% of the time for most TCR beta V segments in an earlier analysis.

13 Jbeta primers and 60 Vbeta primers were used for the PCR. Only in-frame clones appear in the TCRdb table, and some are missing; sequencing was by immunoSEQ multiplex PCR. The sample includes under 200,000 clones, about 12% of them seen just once. With V trimmed by 5 bases and J by 0 bases, 11 bases remained unmatched. CDR3 length: 18 residues. CDR1 and CDR2 (germline): SGHVT, SQSDAQ. Specimen: PBMCs. The sequence was collected from a man aged 45-65 years in good health and CMV-seropositive. This chain connects TRBV7-4 to TRBJ1-4, with 8 bases identical to TRBD1. CDR3 sequence reads: CASSPSRDRTATNEKLFF. The CDR3 region has the DNA TGTGCCAGCAGCCCCAGTAGGGACAGGACTGCAACTAATGAAAAACTGTTTTTT.